This T cell receptor beta chain was recovered during a study of cytomegalovirus exposure and HLA in healthy donors. About the study: There were around 390 genotyped donors. Of these, 75% to 85% fell in the genetic ancestry cluster associated with self-reported Caucasian donors. Whole-study results and caveats: TRBV6-2, TRBV6-3 and other indistinguishable V segments were excluded. Presence/absence analyses assumed roughly uniform sequencing depth across donors. The study carried out a later analysis of TCR beta sequences. It associated under 20,000 of them with specific HLA alleles at a false discovery rate of 0.05.

60 Vbeta and 13 Jbeta primers were used in PCR. Using immunoSEQ multiplex PCR, the repertoire was profiled, and TCRdb retains in-frame clones only, with some absent. The data show over 200,000 clones, just under 70% seen once. Germline CDR1 SEHNR, CDR2 FQNEAQ (reference sequence). The CDR3 has 15 residues. Trimming took 7 bases from V and 0 from J; bases not matched to a gene: 6. On this clone: The antigen is undetermined.

The specimen was PBMCs. The receptor was isolated from a middle-aged man in good health and CMV-seropositive. The chain combines TRBV7-9 with TRBJ2-3; 8 bases fit TRBD1. CDR3 loop: CASNPRQGSTDTQYF. CDR3 nucleotide sequence: TGTGCCAGCAACCCTAGACAGGGGAGCACAGATACGCAGTATTTT.